The TCR beta chain under discussion was sequenced for a study of early T cells in non-severe SARS-CoV-2 infection (dated by TCRdb to 2020 to 2022). Regarding the study in general: Bulk RNA from unsorted whole blood was used for TCR sequencing, so alpha and beta chains could not be paired. The paper's findings and limits, for the study overall: Matching against VDJdb was skewed toward anti-spike CD8 responses, likely underestimated virus-specific expansions, and missed private and CD4 specificities.

The study was a case-control design nested within a healthcare worker cohort in London, UK, with weekly nasopharyngeal swab PCR tests and blood sampling. Healthcare workers were recruited during the week of the UK lockdown, between 23 and 31 March 2020, and followed weekly for up to roughly 15 weeks. Including cysteine and phenylalanine, the CDR3 has 15 amino acids. This entry keeps only the CDR3 DNA: 45 bases, framed from base 1. CDR1 MNHEY and CDR2 SVGAGI are derived from the germline V gene. Trimming removed 5 bases from V and 0 bases from J, leaving 11 bases between the germline ends. Receptor libraries were prepared by 5' RACE. Sequenced on a NextSeq 500. The TCR library protocol attached unique molecular identifiers to individual cDNA molecules to correct for sequencing error and PCR bias. Sequencing covered both TCR alpha and beta chains, and within each sample the abundances of alpha and beta sequences were tightly co-correlated. For the original study's pipeline: Decombinator V4 was used to perform V gene, J gene and CDR3 annotation of TCR sequences. TCRs were defined as expanded if a significant change between any two time points was detected under a Poisson model with p below 0.0001. Abundances of TCRs were expressed as counts per million after normalisation to the total number of TCRs sequenced in each sample. TRAV1-2 paired with TRAJ12, TRAJ20 or TRAJ33 defined MAIT TCRs, while TRAV10 paired with TRAJ18 defined iNKT TCRs. VDJdb, accessed 1 November 2021, was searched for CMV, EBV and SARS-CoV-2 annotated TCRs, excluding TCRs annotated for multiple antigens. Using fastp at Q25 and MiXCR, TCRdb reprocessed the public reads and kept productive beta chains. Records with the same CDR3 protein are collapsed into one entry carrying the most frequent genes and DNA. In this record, the V and J calls reflect TCRdb's handling and not the investigators' own analysis. Within this sample are about 61,000 distinct CDR3 sequences, with about 11% of them counted one time only. The ten largest clones add up to about 1.2% of the sample.

This clonotype occurred a few times. Its antigen is currently not known. Base qualities are missing; no much larger clone stands one base away. The receptor was isolated from an adult who was a healthcare worker with PCR-confirmed SARS-CoV-2 infection or an uninfected control (not recorded which). The donor label of this sample is uncertain. The sequence is built from TRBV6-5 and TRBJ2-1; perhaps TRBD1 is the D gene, with 5 bases matching. The sample consisted of whole blood, taken at baseline. The DNA is as follows: TGTGCCAGCAGTCTAGACAGTAGCTCCTACAATGAGCAGTTCTTC. It specifies CASSLDSSSYNEQFF.